This section outlines one T cell receptor beta chain sequence together with its context. The antigen is unknown. Regarding treatment: approximately 9-day PBMC culture with coronavirus spike peptide pools or control peptides (ViraFEST assay). An unexposed donor provided the CD4+ T cells, which were collected before the COVID-19 pandemic (2011-2018). This entry comes from a study of vaccination and CD4 T cells after COVID-19. V was pared by 1 base and J by 8 bases, with 10 bases of the junction left unmatched. CDR3 length equals 15 residues. CDR1 and CDR2 from the germline V gene are DFQATT and SNEGSKA (reference sequence). CD4+ T cells that had been cultured provided DNA sequenced with the Oncomine TCR Beta short-read assay. TCRdb fed the PCR reads into MiXCR, producing one record per CDR3 protein. The data contain several thousand distinct CDR3 sequences, approximately 52% of them singletons.

The chain combines TRBV20-1 with TRBJ2-1; TRBD2 matches 8 bases. The sequencing sample was made of CD4+ T cells from blood, cultured in vitro. This receptor was identified in a human donor in good health. CDR3 region: CSARGSPSGSHEQFF. The CDR3 bases are TGCAGTGCTAGAGGGTCACCTAGCGGGTCGCATGAGCAGTTCTTC.